A selection of T cell receptor beta chains follows, all from one sample in a study of CD8 T cells in ankylosing spondylitis. TCRdb re-called the 5' RACE reads with MiXCR, one entry per CDR3 protein. Of about 300,000 distinct CDR3 sequences in the sample, roughly 20% were seen once. Sequenced: blood, either unsorted or a sorted T cell fraction (not recorded which). The origin of the receptors is a female donor with ankylosing spondylitis or in good health (not recorded which). Each CDR3 is given with its conserved first and last residue. Fields, in order: D gene, V gene, J gene, clone size, CDR3 protein, CDR3 DNA. A D gene is named only where the DNA matches it firmly. Size is stated for part of the rows, as once, few or many counts, or as a class when the clone is expanded.

D: NA
V: TRBV6-5
J: TRBJ1-6
size: NA
CDR3: CASSYSGQTYNSPLHF
DNA: TGTGCCAGCAGTTACTCGGGACAAACCTATAATTCACCCCTCCACTTT

D: NA
V: TRBV29-1
J: TRBJ2-5
size: many
CDR3: CSVEARGSETQYF
DNA: TGCAGCGTTGAAGCCCGGGGGTCAGAGACCCAGTACTTC

D: NA
V: TRBV12-3/TRBV12-4
J: TRBJ1-2
size: few
CDR3: CASRMGGIYGYTF
DNA: TGTGCCAGCAGGATGGGGGGCATCTATGGCTACACCTTC

D: NA
V: TRBV6-6
J: TRBJ1-4
size: NA
CDR3: CASSYSGETNEKLFF
DNA: TGTGCCAGCAGTTACTCGGGGGAAACTAATGAAAAACTGTTTTTT

D: TRBD2
V: TRBV7-9
J: TRBJ2-1
size: few
CDR3: CASSLEGGRPYNEQFF
DNA: TGTGCCAGCAGCTTAGAGGGAGGGAGACCCTACAATGAGCAGTTCTTC

D: TRBD1
V: TRBV10-3
J: TRBJ2-7
size: few
CDR3: CAIRAHRGILSYEQYF
DNA: TGTGCCATCAGGGCGCACAGGGGAATACTCTCCTACGAGCAGTACTTC

D: TRBD2
V: TRBV20-1
J: TRBJ2-1
size: many
CDR3: CSARGTSGRDYNEQFF
DNA: TGCAGTGCTAGGGGGACTAGCGGGAGAGACTACAATGAGCAGTTCTTC

D: NA
V: TRBV2
J: TRBJ1-1
size: NA
CDR3: CASSEALAGEAFF
DNA: TGTGCCAGCAGTGAAGCGCTCGCGGGTGAAGCTTTCTTT

D: NA
V: TRBV7-2
J: TRBJ2-7
size: NA
CDR3: CASSQNRPYYEQYF
DNA: TGTGCCAGCAGCCAAAACCGACCCTACTACGAGCAGTACTTC

D: NA
V: TRBV21-1
J: TRBJ2-7
size: many
CDR3: CASSNKEQYF
DNA: TGTGCCAGCAGCAATAAGGAGCAGTACTTC

D: TRBD2
V: TRBV20-1
J: TRBJ2-3
size: few
CDR3: CSARPAGVVDTQYF
DNA: TGCAGTGCTAGGCCAGCGGGAGTGGTAGATACGCAGTATTTT

D: NA
V: TRBV14
J: TRBJ1-6
size: few
CDR3: CASSRQYNSPLHF
DNA: TGTGCCAGCAGCCGACAGTATAATTCACCCCTCCACTTT

D: NA
V: TRBV5-1
J: TRBJ2-3
size: few
CDR3: CASSLEDIGDTQYF
DNA: TGCGCCAGCAGCTTGGAGGACATTGGGGATACGCAGTATTTT

D: TRBD2
V: TRBV5-5
J: TRBJ2-7
size: many
CDR3: CASSTDSGRFYEQYF
DNA: TGTGCCAGCAGCACCGATAGCGGGCGCTTCTACGAGCAGTACTTC

D: TRBD2
V: TRBV20-1
J: TRBJ2-7
size: NA
CDR3: CSARAGTSTVDEQYF
DNA: TGCAGTGCTAGAGCTGGGACTAGCACAGTCGACGAGCAGTACTTC

D: NA
V: TRBV12-3/TRBV12-4
J: TRBJ2-5
size: many
CDR3: CASSFQRAETQYF
DNA: TGTGCCAGCAGTTTCCAGCGGGCGGAGACCCAGTACTTC

D: NA
V: TRBV25-1
J: TRBJ2-6
size: NA
CDR3: CASSYRAPVTGANVLTF
DNA: TGTGCCAGCAGTTACAGGGCCCCCGTGACTGGGGCCAACGTCCTGACTTTC

D: NA
V: TRBV25-1
J: TRBJ1-1
size: NA
CDR3: CASTPWEGGMNTEAFF
DNA: TGTGCCAGCACCCCTTGGGAAGGAGGCATGAACACTGAAGCTTTCTTT

D: NA
V: TRBV6-2/TRBV6-3
J: TRBJ1-1
size: once
CDR3: CASSYSRTGLTEAFF
DNA: TGTGCCAGCAGTTACTCGAGAACAGGGTTGACTGAAGCTTTCTTT

D: NA
V: TRBV20-1
J: TRBJ2-4
size: NA
CDR3: CSATDTGKNIQYF
DNA: TGCAGTGCCACGGACACTGGCAAAAACATTCAGTACTTC

D: NA
V: TRBV6-2/TRBV6-3
J: TRBJ2-7
size: few
CDR3: CASRDVIYEQYF
DNA: TGTGCCAGCAGAGACGTAATCTACGAGCAGTACTTC

D: NA
V: TRBV20-1
J: TRBJ1-2
size: few
CDR3: CSARGGHGYTF
DNA: TGCAGTGCTAGGGGAGGGCACGGCTACACCTTC

D: TRBD1
V: TRBV6-1
J: TRBJ1-5
size: NA
CDR3: CASSAGQGNQPQHF
DNA: TGTGCCAGCAGTGCCGGACAGGGCAATCAGCCCCAGCATTTT

D: TRBD1
V: TRBV28
J: TRBJ2-7
size: NA
CDR3: CASSLTGTGYGGEQYF
DNA: TGTGCCAGCAGCCTCACCGGGACAGGGTATGGGGGCGAGCAGTACTTC

D: NA
V: TRBV7-8
J: TRBJ2-1
size: NA
CDR3: CASSLGNPANEQFF
DNA: TGTGCCAGCAGCTTAGGCAACCCGGCGAATGAGCAGTTCTTC

D: TRBD2
V: TRBV6-2/TRBV6-3
J: TRBJ2-1
size: many
CDR3: CASSRSGTSGRNNEQFF
DNA: TGTGCCAGCAGTCGATCCGGGACTAGCGGGAGGAACAATGAGCAGTTCTTC

D: NA
V: TRBV7-9
J: TRBJ2-1
size: NA
CDR3: CASSLPVRETEQFF
DNA: TGTGCCAGCAGCTTACCTGTGCGGGAAACGGAGCAGTTCTTC